The clone carrying this TCR beta chain was seen only a few times. This sample was taken from a study of T-cell reconstitution after alpha-beta-depleted transplantation in children. Trimming cost V 5 bases and J 7 bases; bases outside gene matches: 10. The CDR3 totals 14 residues. Unique molecular identifiers were built into the TCRbeta library. MiXCR, run by TCRdb on the PCR reads, gives a single entry per CDR3 protein. The sample lists about 480,000 distinct CDR3 sequences; approximately 12% were seen once. The gene calls are TRBV12-3 or TRBV12-4 and TRBJ2-5, with 7 bases aligning to TRBD1. The clonotype originates from a human donor who donated a stem cell graft to a child with combined immunodeficiency. Sequences were derived from PBMCs from the stem cell graft donor, sampled from the stem cell graft. This CDR3 reads CASSPGTARGTQYF. The CDR3, as DNA: TGTGCCAGCAGTCCGGGGACAGCCCGGGGGACCCAGTACTTC.